This passage covers 23 T cell receptor beta chains from one sample sequenced in a study of blood T cell repertoires in COVID-19. The repertoire was sequenced with immunoSEQ multiplex PCR; TCRdb's copy has only in-frame clones and lacks some. Among some 260,000 clones listed, around 89% were seen once. Sequencing was performed on PBMCs or T cells enriched from blood (not recorded which). These receptors were taken from a man aged 35-49 years who had recovered from COVID-19.

The V call is TRBV7-8, the J call TRBJ1-2, with TRBD1 identical over 7 bases. From germline, CDR1 is SGHVS and CDR2 FQNEAQ. The CDR3 has 14 residues. Trimming took 3 bases from V and 3 from J; bases not matched to a gene: 4. The CDR3, as DNA: TGTGCCAGCAGCTTTGGGACAGCGGACTATGGCTACACCTTC. Its translation is CASSFGTADYGYTF.

This clone was found a few times. The rearrangement joins TRBV2 to TRBJ1-5, with D tentatively TRBD1 (6 bases). CDR1 is SNHLY and CDR2 is FYNNEI in the germline V gene. The CDR3 spans 14 residues. Trimming took off 8 bases at V and 7 bases at J, with 18 bases between the two ends. CDR3 sequence reads: CASEGLGGGQPQHF. The CDR3 DNA is TGTGCCAGCGAAGGACTAGGGGGAGGACAGCCCCAGCATTTT.

The V gene is TRBV5-5, the J gene TRBJ1-2; D gene ambiguous. The CDR3 covers 14 residues. The germline gives CDR1 SGHKS, CDR2 YYEKEE (reference sequence). The V end lost 0 bases, the J end lost 3 bases, and 9 bases lay between the germline ends. CDR3 sequence (DNA): TGTGCCAGCAGCTTGGATCCGGGGTACTATGGCTACACCTTC. It codes for CASSLDPGYYGYTF.

The V and J genes are TRBV29-1 and TRBJ2-1; TRBD2 matches at 14 bases. The germline V gene has CDR1 SQVTM and CDR2 ANQGSEA. After removal of 8 bases from V and 8 bases from J, the junction contained 8 bases not matched to a gene. This CDR3 is 14 amino acids long. CDR3 coding DNA: TGCAGCACCTGGACTAGCGGGAGGACGCATGAGCAGTTCTTC. This encodes CSTWTSGRTHEQFF.

The rearrangement joins TRBV4-3 to TRBJ2-3; TRBD1 aligns across 9 bases. This CDR3 is 17 amino acids long. With 0 bases clipped from V and 5 bases from J, the junction kept 9 bases outside the gene matches. Germline CDR1 is LGHNA and CDR2 is YSLEER. The CDR3 bases are TGCGCCAGCAGCCAAGATTTTACAGGGGGCCGTCGAGATACGCAGTATTTT. It codes for CASSQDFTGGRRDTQYF.

This clone was seen once. The V gene is TRBV19, the J gene TRBJ1-1; tentative D call: TRBD1 (6 bases). The CDR3 loop spans 13 amino acids. The V gene lost 8 bases and the J gene lost 3 bases, with 13 bases spanning the gap. CDR1 is LNHDA, CDR2 SQIVND, per germline (reference sequence). CDR3 sequence: CASRHSGDTEAFF. Here the CDR3 DNA reads TGTGCCAGTCGCCACTCAGGGGACACTGAAGCTTTCTTT.

V is TRBV19 and J is TRBJ2-7; D is possibly TRBD1 (5 bases). CDR3 length equals 14 residues. V dropped 1 base and J dropped 0 bases, with 7 bases sitting between them. CDR1 and CDR2 from the germline V gene are LNHDA and SQIVND (reference sequence). The chain's CDR3 is CASSIGDSSYEQYF. The CDR3 DNA reads as TGTGCCAGTAGTATAGGAGACAGCTCCTACGAGCAGTACTTC.

The chain is built from TRBV28 and TRBJ1-3; D remains unclear. Trimming removed 2 bases at V and 0 bases at J, with 11 bases between. CDR3 length: 16 residues. CDR1 and CDR2 (germline): MDHEN, SYDVKM. The CDR3 nucleotides read TGTGCCAGCAGTTTAATTCGGCGGTTCTCTGGAAACACCATATATTTT. Protein: CASSLIRRFSGNTIYF.

This sequence joins TRBV6-1 and TRBJ2-7, with 8 bases that match TRBD1. The CDR3 spans 16 residues. The V and J ends lost 2 bases and 5 bases, in that order; junction bases with no gene match: 11. The germline V gene encodes CDR1 MNHNS and CDR2 SASEGT. DNA for the CDR3: TGTGCCAGCAGTGAATTTGGTGCAGGGGGCGTTCACGAGCAGTACTTC. As protein: CASSEFGAGGVHEQYF.

Note on this clone: The junction departs from germline at one end; a sequencing error may be responsible. The chain joins TRBV25-1 to TRBJ1-6; TRBD1 might be the D (5 bases). The CDR3 sequence is 14 residues long. The germline CDR1 and CDR2 sequences are MGHDK and SYGVNS. The CDR3 reads CVQAGSSYNSPLHF. The CDR3 nucleotides read TGCGTACAGGCAGGTAGCTCCTATAATTCACCCCTCCACTTT.

This clone was seen once. The gene calls are TRBV24-1 and TRBJ1-4; possible D gene TRBD1, 5 bases. The CDR3 runs to 15 residues. CDR1 and CDR2 (germline): KGHDR, SFDVKD. Trimming shortened V by 3 bases and J by 7 bases, and 14 bases separated the two germline ends. CDR3 in DNA: TGTGCCACCAGTGATCCCGGGTCCGGGGGTGAAAAACTGTTTTTT. Amino acids: CATSDPGSGGEKLFF.

The chain carries TRBV9 and TRBJ1-1, with TRBD1 matching over 9 bases. This CDR3 is 14 amino acids long. Germline CDR1 reads SGDLS; CDR2 reads YYNGEE. V trimming: 3 bases; J trimming: 5 bases; junction bases outside the gene matches: 5. CDR3 sequence (DNA): TGTGCCAGCAGCGCGACAGGGGGTGAGACTGAAGCTTTCTTT. This translates into CASSATGGETEAFF.

The chain joins TRBV5-1 to TRBJ2-2, with D possibly TRBD1 on 6 matching bases. The ends were cut back, 0 bases at V and 6 bases at J, with 18 bases in the middle. This CDR3 is built from 17 residues. The germline V gene has CDR1 SGHRS and CDR2 YFSETQ. The DNA of the CDR3 is TGCGCCAGCAGCTTGGGCAGGGGATGGGTCGAGCCCGGGGAGCTGTTTTTT. Its protein product is CASSLGRGWVEPGELFF. The whole variable domain, remainder taken from reference TRBV5-1 and TRBJ2-2, is KAGVTQTPRYLIKTRGQQVTLSCSPISGHRSVSWYQQTPGQGLQFLFEYFSETQRNKGNFPGRFSGRQFSNSRSEMNVSTLELGDSALYLCASSLGRGWVEPGELFFGEGSRLTVL.

V and J are TRBV7-9 and TRBJ2-7; 7 bases map to TRBD1. The CDR3 spans 13 residues. Germline V CDR1 and CDR2: SEHNR, FQNEAQ (reference sequence). V was pared by 5 bases and J by 3 bases, with 4 bases of the junction left unmatched. CDR3 DNA: TGTGCCAGCAGCCCAGGGGGATACTACGAGCAGTACTTC. As protein: CASSPGGYYEQYF.

The chain is built from TRBV7-2 and TRBJ1-1; 8 nucleotides agree with TRBD1. CDR1 is SGHTA and CDR2 is FQGNSA in the germline V gene. V shed 4 bases, J shed 11 bases, and the junction held 9 bases outside the gene matches. The CDR3 is made up of 13 amino acids. The CDR3 loop reads CASSSGQGLGAFF. CDR3 DNA sequence: TGTGCCAGCAGCTCCGGACAGGGTCTTGGGGCTTTCTTT.

CDR3 region: CASSYGASGSTEQFF. Written as DNA, the CDR3 is TGTGCCAGCAGTTACGGGGCTAGCGGGAGCACTGAGCAGTTCTTC. The gene calls are TRBV6-2 or TRBV6-3 and TRBJ2-1; 10 bases map to TRBD2. CDR1 is MNHEY and CDR2 is SVGEGT in the germline V gene. The trim removed 2 bases at V and 9 bases at J, leaving 7 bases unmatched. This CDR3 is built from 15 residues.

This chain links TRBV12-5 with TRBJ1-1, with 7 bases that match TRBD1. The CDR3 is 13 residues long. Germline V gene lookup returns CDR1 LGHNT and CDR2 FRNRAP. The J segment lost 1 base and the V segment lost 10 bases, leaving 6 bases of the junction unmatched. This CDR3 is CATPGQKNTEAFF. For the CDR3, the DNA is TGTGCTACACCGGGACAGAAGAACACTGAAGCTTTCTTT.

The chain couples TRBV4-2 to TRBJ2-6; the match to TRBD1 covers 9 bases. This CDR3 has 17 residues. V lost 3 bases to trimming and J lost 1 base; unmatched junction nucleotides: 4. Germline lookup yields CDR1 LGHNA and CDR2 YNFKEQ. CDR3 residues: CASSHRDRASGANVLTF. The CDR3 nucleotides are TGTGCCAGCAGCCACCGGGACAGGGCATCTGGGGCCAACGTCCTGACTTTC.

The rearrangement links TRBV7-2 to TRBJ2-5; no firm D call. CDR1 is SGHTA and CDR2 is FQGNSA in the germline V gene. The V and J ends lost 3 bases and 5 bases respectively, with 10 bases between them. This CDR3 is built from 13 residues. CDR3 amino acids: CASSFDLGETQYF. DNA of the CDR3: TGTGCCAGCAGCTTCGACCTCGGGGAGACCCAGTACTTC.

The V and J genes are TRBV20-1 and TRBJ2-7; 8 bases fit TRBD2. This CDR3 is 15 amino acids long. J lost 3 bases, V lost 3 bases, and 10 bases had no gene match. The V gene's germline CDR1 is DFQATT and CDR2 SNEGSKA (reference sequence). CDR3 DNA sequence: TGCAGTGCTAGTCTGGCGGGAGGTTTACTCTACGAGCAGTACTTC. It codes for CSASLAGGLLYEQYF.

This chain links TRBV4-3 with TRBJ2-1; TRBD2 aligns across 7 bases. Germline V gives CDR1 LGHNA, CDR2 YSLEER. V shed 4 bases, J shed 4 bases, and the junction held 7 bases outside the gene matches. The CDR3 runs 15 residues. The CDR3 here is CASSPQASGYNEQFF. In nucleotides, the CDR3 is TGCGCCAGCAGCCCGCAGGCTAGCGGTTACAATGAGCAGTTCTTC.

The chain employs TRBV11-3 and TRBJ2-5; 8 bases match TRBD2. The V and J ends lost 9 bases and 4 bases, in that order; junction bases with no gene match: 10. The CDR3 runs 14 residues. From germline, CDR1 is SGHNT and CDR2 YENEEA. DNA of the CDR3: TGTGCCAGTGGTTCGGGACTAGATATAGAGACCCAGTACTTC. Residues: CASGSGLDIETQYF.

The chain employs TRBV4-1 and TRBJ1-1, with D hard to call. CDR1 and CDR2 (germline): MGHRA, YSYEKL. The V end was cut by 4 bases, the J end by 6 bases, with 18 bases between. The CDR3 has 15 residues. The CDR3 sequence is CASSRVRAGFAEAFF. The DNA of the CDR3 is TGCGCCAGCAGCCGCGTTCGGGCGGGGTTCGCTGAAGCTTTCTTT.